This T cell receptor beta chain was sequenced in a study of T cell repertoires in cytomegalovirus infection. The CDR3 sequence is 15 residues long. Germline assignment: CDR1 SGHRS and CDR2 YFSETQ. V was clipped by 1 base and J by 2 bases; unmatched bases: 5. MiXCR, applied by TCRdb to the reads, yields one record per CDR3 protein. Among some 350,000 distinct CDR3 sequences listed, almost 30% were seen once. On this clonotype: Its antigen is unidentified.

The material sequenced was cultured PBMCs, taken from culture after CMV antigen stimulation. This clonotype was obtained from a human donor in good health (CMV status not recorded). Some clones in this sample may be carry-over from other donors' samples. The chain recombines TRBV5-1 with TRBJ2-7; 8 bases match TRBD1. CDR3 in amino acids: CASSLIGTGAYEQYF. DNA of the CDR3: TGCGCCAGCAGCTTGATCGGGACAGGCGCCTACGAGCAGTACTTC. Full variable domain (remainder filled in from reference TRBV5-1 and TRBJ2-7): KAGVTQTPRYLIKTRGQQVTLSCSPISGHRSVSWYQQTPGQGLQFLFEYFSETQRNKGNFPGRFSGRQFSNSRSEMNVSTLELGDSALYLCASSLIGTGAYEQYFGPGTRLTVT.